This T cell receptor (beta chain) originates from a study of post-analysis software for immune sequencing data. Per germline, CDR1 DFQATT and CDR2 SNEGSKA (reference sequence). Trimming took 1 base from V and 3 from J, leaving 10 bases between them. This CDR3 is 14 amino acids long. Overall study results and limits: Patients used about 5 TRBV segments, including TRBV5-6, TRBV5-1 and TRBV20-1, more often than controls.

Prepared libraries of TCR beta cDNA carried unique molecular identifiers. One entry per CDR3 protein results from TCRdb running MiXCR on the PCR reads. This table has roughly 870,000 distinct CDR3 sequences, around 50% appearing once. This clonotype showed up just a few times. Its cognate antigen is unknown. Sequenced: blood. The chain combines TRBV20-1 with TRBJ1-5; no definite D call. The source is a girl aged 5 to 17 with multiple sclerosis. The CDR3 DNA reads TGCAGTGCTAGAGGCACCCCACCCAATCAGCCCCAGCATTTT. Its protein is CSARGTPPNQPQHF.